This T cell receptor beta chain stems from a study of blood T cell repertoires in COVID-19. About the research overall: PBMCs, B-cell-depleted T cells, or T cells were the source of the cDNA or gDNA that made up the material.

Self-reported history from a screening survey and questionnaire set each donor's cohort. All recovered Cohort 3 donors got two negative PCRs, got clearance, or saw symptom resolution. As originally analysed: Scientists estimated how many nucleated cells there were by amplifying reference gene primers. TCRdb keeps only in-frame clones here, not all; method: immunoSEQ multiplex PCR. V and J calls and clone size come straight from that table; D and trimming were deduced from the DNA. The profile covers approximately 300,000 clones, with 90% appearing a single time and around 2.5% taken by the ten largest. The germline gives CDR1 SGHNT, CDR2 YENEEA. V was clipped by 3 bases and J by 5 bases; unmatched bases: 16. There are 18 residues in the CDR3. This clone turned up a few times.

V usage is TRBV11-3 and J usage is TRBJ2-5, with 9 bases fitting TRBD1. The sample was PBMCs or T cells enriched from blood (not recorded which). This sequence was found in a man aged 55 to 70 who had recovered from COVID-19. The CDR3 bases are TGTGCCAGCAGCTTTCCCGGATATACAGGGGGCTATAGGGAGACCCAGTACTTC. Encoded protein: CASSFPGYTGGYRETQYF. The full variable domain, in which reference TRBV11-3 and TRBJ2-5 provide the parts outside the CDR3, is EAGVVQSPRYKIIEKKQPVAFWCNPISGHNTLYWYLQNLGQGPELLIRYENEEAVDDSQLPKDRFSAERLKGVDSTLKIQPAELGDSAVYLCASSFPGYTGGYRETQYFGPGTRLLVL.